This paragraph covers one TCR beta chain sequence. This clonotype showed up many times. What antigen it recognizes has not been identified. No per-base quality is available; no much larger clone lies one base away. This record comes from a study of T cells in Graves' hyperthyroidism and ophthalmopathy (dated by TCRdb to the late 2010s). Regarding the study in general: Peripheral blood samples were taken at initial diagnosis, before any treatment was given. To identify distinguishing TCR V-J signatures, a discovery cohort of 95 to 100 patients was used, comprising 40 to 45 with Graves' ophthalmopathy and 57 with stable Graves' hyperthyroidism. Whether ophthalmopathy could be predicted prospectively was tested in an independent validation cohort made up of roughly 19 hyperthyroidism patients plus 17 patients who later progressed to ophthalmopathy. For training and testing, the 100 or so patients in the discovery cohort were randomly divided in a 7:3 ratio. Thyroid tissue and blood T-cell repertoires from several Graves' hyperthyroidism patients were also compared in the study. Following sampling, methimazole starting at 30 mg daily was given to hyperthyroidism patients, and high-dose intravenous methylprednisolone was given to ophthalmopathy patients. The paper describes TCR Vbeta CDR3 sequencing of 135 peripheral blood samples, made up of under 50 ophthalmopathy patients, 70 to 80 hyperthyroidism patients and 17 progressor patients. Broad study findings and their caveats: Sample size was not statistically predetermined, and investigators were not blinded to group allocation. A model built on a 13 V-J signature distinguished ophthalmopathy from stable hyperthyroidism, reaching around 87% sensitivity and around 81% specificity in cross-validation and 80%/75% in testing. Most expanded thyroid clonotypes (frequency above 0.001) were also detected in blood, a finding suggesting that blood repertoires may reflect thyroid immune responses. In validation, the model predicted progression to ophthalmopathy a median of around 6.5 months before onset, with over 60% sensitivity and around 76% specificity.

In the ophthalmopathy patients, disease was moderately to severely active, with a Clinical Activity Score of 3 or more, a NOSPECS grade of 4 or more, and a duration of less than 3 months. Any patient with an uncontrolled infection, another autoimmune disease, pregnancy or lactation was excluded. Clinical symptoms, serum thyroxine and TRAb, thyroid ultrasound, and orbital computed tomography formed the basis for the diagnoses. PBMCs were isolated from about 10 ml of fresh peripheral blood by Ficoll-Paque density gradient centrifugation. Trizol reagent was used to extract total RNA, and RNA quality was then checked on an Agilent 2100 Bioanalyzer. TCR beta CDR3 regions were amplified from RNA transcripts. The TCR CDR3 was subjected to a first round of RT-PCR using the HTBI primer set and the Qiagen OneStep RT-PCR kit. Libraries were constructed in a second round of multiplex PCR, after which size selection and purification were performed. Paired-end sequencing of the libraries was performed with 100 bp reads on an Illumina HiSeq2000. The original pipeline was this. SOAPnuke was used to process the raw data, throwing out any read that contained adapters or uncalled bases, had a mean Phred below 15, or lacked an exact constant-primer or identifier match. COPE v1.2.5 was used to merge the high-quality paired reads, and each unique nucleotide sequence was defined as a clonotype. MiTCR v1.1 was used to align clonotypes to the IMGT TRBV, TRBD and TRBJ reference segments. Only V-J combinations with frequency above 0.0001, covering 99.2% of repertoires, were analysed. The TCS score was defined as F50 (clonal expansion) divided by E x V (chaos), with BLOSUM62-based TCRdist calculated between CDR3 peptides within each V-J. Welch's t-statistics and random forest reduced fewer than 550 V-J features to about 13, which were used in a naive Bayes classifier (R e1071). The public reads were reprocessed in TCRdb via fastp at Q25 and MiXCR, keeping in-frame beta chains. Records with the same CDR3 protein are collapsed into one entry carrying the most frequent genes and DNA. The V and J calls here are based on TCRdb, not the publication. The sample records some 570,000 distinct CDR3 sequences, about 14% of which are singletons. 6.5% to 9% of the sample lies in the top ten.

Between the V and J ends, shortened by 3 bases and 7 bases respectively, the junction contains 4 bases. The CDR3 runs 11 residues from the cysteine to the phenylalanine. The entry retains the CDR3 DNA only, 33 bases that are in frame from base 1. CDR1 and CDR2 (SGHAT, FQNNGV) derive from the germline V gene. This sequence originates from a young woman with Graves' ophthalmopathy. The sequenced material came from blood. The sequence is built from TRBV11-2 and TRBJ2-1; the D gene cannot be resolved reliably. The CDR3 reads CASSLKNEQFF. At the DNA level, the sequence is TGTGCCAGCAGCTTGAAGAATGAGCAGTTCTTC.